This T cell receptor beta chain was documented in a study of OX40 agonist ivuxolimab in advanced cancers. About the research overall: The treatment was a fully human IgG2 OX40 agonist, ivuxolimab. Study-wide results and limits: The average count of expanded clones was higher among CD8+ T cells than among CD4+.

This clone was seen a single time. Its cognate antigen is unknown. This CDR3 is 13 amino acids long. The germline V gene encodes CDR1 SGHDN and CDR2 FVKESK. The V gene lost 6 bases and the J gene lost 7 bases, with 15 bases spanning the gap. Method: immunoSEQ multiplex PCR; TCRdb's copy keeps in-frame clones and lacks some. The sample records 130,000 or so clones, 93% being singletons. The material sequenced was CD4+ or CD8+ T cells sorted from blood, taken in a trial of the OX40 agonist ivuxolimab. The TCR was taken from an adult with an advanced solid tumor such as melanoma, head and neck, liver or kidney cancer. The chain carries TRBV14 and TRBJ1-1; TRBD1 might be the D (6 bases). In DNA, the CDR3 is TGTGCCAGCAGTCGCAGGGGCCCGTATGAAGCTTTCTTT. This codes for CASSRRGPYEAFF.